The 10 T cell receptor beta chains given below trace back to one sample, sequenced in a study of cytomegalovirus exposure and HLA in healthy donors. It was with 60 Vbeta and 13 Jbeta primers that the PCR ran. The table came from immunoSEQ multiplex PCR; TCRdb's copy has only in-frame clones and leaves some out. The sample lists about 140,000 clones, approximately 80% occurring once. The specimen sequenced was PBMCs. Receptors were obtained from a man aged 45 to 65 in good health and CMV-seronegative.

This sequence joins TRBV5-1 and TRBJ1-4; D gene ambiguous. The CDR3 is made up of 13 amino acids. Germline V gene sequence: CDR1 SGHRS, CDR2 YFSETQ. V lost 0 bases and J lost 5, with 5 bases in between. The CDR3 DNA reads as TGCGCCAGCAGCTTGGGGCACAATGAAAAACTGTTTTTT. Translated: CASSLGHNEKLFF.

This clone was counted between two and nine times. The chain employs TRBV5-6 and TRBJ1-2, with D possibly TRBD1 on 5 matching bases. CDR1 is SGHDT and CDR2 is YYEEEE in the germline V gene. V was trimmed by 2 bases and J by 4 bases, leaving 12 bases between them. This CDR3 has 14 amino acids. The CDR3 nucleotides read TGTGCCAGCAGCTTACAAAAGACAGTCTATGGCTACACCTTC. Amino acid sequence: CASSLQKTVYGYTF.

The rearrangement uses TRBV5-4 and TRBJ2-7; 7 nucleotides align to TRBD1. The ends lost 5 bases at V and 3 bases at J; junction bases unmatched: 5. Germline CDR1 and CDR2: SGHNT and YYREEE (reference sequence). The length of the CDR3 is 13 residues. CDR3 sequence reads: CASSTGQIYEQYF. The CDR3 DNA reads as TGTGCCAGCAGTACGGGACAGATCTACGAGCAGTACTTC.

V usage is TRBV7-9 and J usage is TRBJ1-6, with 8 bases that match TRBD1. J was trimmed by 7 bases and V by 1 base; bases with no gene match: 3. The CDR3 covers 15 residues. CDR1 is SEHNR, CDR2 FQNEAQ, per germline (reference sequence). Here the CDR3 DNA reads TGTGCCAGCAGCTTAGGGGACAGGTCGAATTCACCCCTCCACTTT. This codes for CASSLGDRSNSPLHF.

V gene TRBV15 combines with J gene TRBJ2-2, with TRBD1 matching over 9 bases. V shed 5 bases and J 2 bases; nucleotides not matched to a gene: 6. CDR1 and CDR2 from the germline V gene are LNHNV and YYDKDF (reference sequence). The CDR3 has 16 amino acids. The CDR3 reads CATSEGQGYNTGELFF. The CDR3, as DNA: TGTGCCACCAGCGAGGGACAGGGATATAACACCGGGGAGCTGTTTTTT.

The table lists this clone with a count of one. For the CDR3, the DNA is TGTGCCAGCAGCGACCTCGGACAGGGGGCTGAAGCTTTCTTT. It is translated as CASSDLGQGAEAFF. The chain couples TRBV2 to TRBJ1-1, with TRBD1 identical over 10 bases. This CDR3 spans 14 amino acids. Trimming removed 6 bases from V and 6 bases from J; junction bases left unmatched: 7. Germline CDR1 is SNHLY and CDR2 is FYNNEI.

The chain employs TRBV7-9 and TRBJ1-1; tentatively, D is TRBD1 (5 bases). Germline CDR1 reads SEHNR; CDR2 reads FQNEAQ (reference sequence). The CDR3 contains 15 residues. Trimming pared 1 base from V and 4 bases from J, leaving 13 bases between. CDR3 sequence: CASSLGAGQGTEAFF. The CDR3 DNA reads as TGTGCCAGCAGCTTAGGGGCGGGGCAGGGCACTGAAGCTTTCTTT.

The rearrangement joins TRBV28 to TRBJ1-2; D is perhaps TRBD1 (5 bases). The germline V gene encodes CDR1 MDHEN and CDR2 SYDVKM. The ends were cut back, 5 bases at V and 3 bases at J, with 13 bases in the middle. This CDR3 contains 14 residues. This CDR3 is CASSPGGVDYGYTF. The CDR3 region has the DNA TGTGCCAGCAGTCCCGGGGGGGTAGACTATGGCTACACCTTC.

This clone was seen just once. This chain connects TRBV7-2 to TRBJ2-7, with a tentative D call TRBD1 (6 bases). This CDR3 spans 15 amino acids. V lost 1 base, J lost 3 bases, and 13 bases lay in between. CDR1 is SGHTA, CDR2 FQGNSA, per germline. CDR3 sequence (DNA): TGTGCCAGCAGCTTAGTCTACAGGGAAGGCTACGAGCAGTACTTC. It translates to CASSLVYREGYEQYF.

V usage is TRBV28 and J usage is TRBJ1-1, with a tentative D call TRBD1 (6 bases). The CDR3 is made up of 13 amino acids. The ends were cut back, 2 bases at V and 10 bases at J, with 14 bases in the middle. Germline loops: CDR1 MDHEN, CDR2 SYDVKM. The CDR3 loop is CASSLAEGVGAFF. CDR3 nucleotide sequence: TGTGCCAGCAGTTTAGCCGAGGGGGTTGGAGCTTTCTTT.